Listed below are T cell receptor beta chains from one sample, sequenced in a study of identical twins. TCRdb re-derived calls from the 5' RACE reads in MiXCR, one entry per CDR3 protein. In the table there are roughly 1.6 million distinct CDR3 sequences, about 31% of which are singletons. Source material: cord blood. Receptors were obtained from a newborn girl in good health. The CDR3 runs from the conserved cysteine through the conserved F or W. D genes are given only for firm matches. Clone size is stated in some rows and not others, as once, few, many or a class when expanded.

TRBJ1-1 TRBV7-9 . . CASSLGQGGGMNTEAFF TGTGCCAGCAGCTTAGGGCAGGGAGGAGGGATGAACACTGAAGCTTTCTTT
TRBJ2-7 TRBV10-3 . TRBD1 CAISEAPGGAYEQYF TGTGCCATCAGTGAAGCCCCAGGGGGAGCCTACGAGCAGTACTTC
TRBJ2-4 TRBV24-1 . . CATSDGNIQYF TGTGCCACCAGTGATGGAAACATTCAGTACTTC
TRBJ2-5 TRBV7-2 . TRBD2 CASSRGEPGETQYF TGTGCCAGCAGCCGGGGGGAGCCCGGAGAGACCCAGTACTTC
TRBJ1-2 TRBV27 . . CASSLRSGDPRRGYTF TGTGCCAGCAGTTTACGCTCCGGCGACCCCCGGCGGGGCTACACCTTC
TRBJ2-2 TRBV4-1 . . CASAVLFNTGELFF TGCGCCAGTGCCGTCCTTTTCAACACCGGGGAGCTGTTTTTT
TRBJ1-2 TRBV6-6 . . CASSPTQGGYGYTF TGTGCCAGCAGCCCCACTCAGGGTGGCTATGGCTACACCTTC
TRBJ2-3 TRBV27 few TRBD2 CASNPQGLGTDTQYF TGTGCCAGTAACCCTCAAGGACTAGGCACAGATACGCAGTATTTT
TRBJ2-7 TRBV12-3/TRBV12-4 many TRBD2 CASSLVASGGYEQYF TGTGCCAGCAGTTTAGTGGCTAGCGGGGGATACGAGCAGTACTTC
TRBJ1-1 TRBV12-3/TRBV12-4 . . CADSNTEAFF TGTGCCGATAGCAACACTGAAGCTTTCTTT
TRBJ1-6 TRBV20-1 . . CSARGDLSHNSPLHF TGCAGTGCTAGAGGGGACCTCAGTCATAATTCACCCCTCCACTTT
TRBJ2-7 TRBV12-3/TRBV12-4 few TRBD1 CASSFDRVEQYF TGTGCCAGCAGTTTCGACAGGGTCGAGCAGTACTTC
TRBJ2-5 TRBV14 few . CASSQDWVIGLQETQYF TGTGCCAGCAGCCAAGATTGGGTTATAGGACTACAAGAGACCCAGTACTTC
TRBJ2-7 TRBV14 few TRBD2 CASSQYGGTSKEYEQYF TGTGCCAGCAGCCAATATGGGGGGACTAGTAAGGAGTACGAGCAGTACTTC
TRBJ1-2 TRBV29-1 . TRBD1 CSVRQGADYGYTF TGCAGCGTGAGACAGGGGGCGGACTATGGCTACACCTTC
TRBJ1-3 TRBV6-1 . . CASSGTAFSGNTIYF TGTGCCAGCAGTGGGACAGCGTTCTCTGGAAACACCATATATTTT
TRBJ2-5 TRBV7-9 . TRBD2 CASRPTAAGGPRETQYF TGTGCCAGCAGACCCACGGCAGCGGGGGGGCCGCGGGAGACCCAGTACTTC
TRBJ2-7 TRBV13 few TRBD2 CASSQLAGGYVNNEQYF TGTGCCAGCAGCCAGCTAGCGGGGGGCTACGTTAACAATGAGCAGTACTTC
TRBJ2-7 TRBV14 few TRBD2 CASRNSGSFYEQYF TGTGCCAGCAGGAATAGCGGGTCGTTCTACGAGCAGTACTTC
TRBJ2-2 TRBV28 . . CASRGRLASYTGELFF TGTGCCAGCAGGGGCCGGCTAGCGTCTTACACCGGGGAGCTGTTTTTT
TRBJ2-7 TRBV20-1 . . CSASSSSVIYEQYF TGCAGTGCTAGCTCTTCTAGCGTGATCTACGAGCAGTACTTC
TRBJ2-1 TRBV4-2 . . CASSPYKGGSSYNEQFF TGTGCCAGCAGCCCGTATAAGGGCGGCAGCTCCTACAATGAGCAGTTCTTC
TRBJ2-1 TRBV7-2 few TRBD2 CASSLDTSGYNEQFF TGTGCCAGCAGCTTAGATACTAGCGGATACAATGAGCAGTTCTTC
TRBJ2-3 TRBV10-3 few TRBD2 CAIRRTSGGRTDTQYF TGTGCCATCAGGAGGACTAGCGGGGGCCGCACAGATACGCAGTATTTT
TRBJ1-1 TRBV28 few TRBD1 CAIGGGGLMNTEAFF TGTGCCATCGGGGGAGGGGGCCTAATGAACACTGAAGCTTTCTTT
TRBJ2-1 TRBV19 . TRBD2 CASSSGGLAGHSYNEQFF TGTGCCAGTAGTAGCGGGGGACTAGCGGGGCATTCCTACAATGAGCAGTTCTTC
TRBJ2-3 TRBV25-1 few TRBD1 CASSEYPGQGTDTQYF TGTGCCAGCAGTGAATATCCGGGACAGGGCACAGATACGCAGTATTTT
TRBJ1-3 TRBV7-2 . . CASSLGPTSSGNTIYF TGTGCCAGCAGCTTAGGACCGACCAGCTCTGGAAACACCATATATTTT
TRBJ2-1 TRBV5-1 . . CASSPLTSTHEQFF TGCGCCAGCAGCCCTTTGACTAGTACCCATGAGCAGTTCTTC
TRBJ2-3 TRBV29-1 few . CSVEDPWVSTDTQYF TGCAGCGTTGAAGATCCGTGGGTGAGCACAGATACGCAGTATTTT
TRBJ2-3 TRBV20-1 few TRBD1 CSAEGQGGGKIARTDTQYF TGCAGTGCGGAGGGACAGGGGGGAGGGAAGATAGCACGGACAGATACGCAGTATTTT
TRBJ1-1 TRBV10-3 . . CAIRVDLNTEAFF TGTGCCATCAGAGTGGACTTGAACACTGAAGCTTTCTTT
TRBJ2-5 TRBV3-1 . . CASSPLGGYNEQYF TGTGCCAGCAGCCCCCTGGGCGGATACAATGAGCAGTACTTC
TRBJ2-3 TRBV12-3/TRBV12-4 few TRBD1 CASRPQGAVADTQYF TGTGCCAGCAGACCCCAGGGGGCTGTCGCAGATACGCAGTATTTT
TRBJ2-5 TRBV7-9 . TRBD2 CASSLVGLAGEQYF TGTGCCAGCAGCTTAGTGGGACTAGCGGGTGAGCAGTACTTC
TRBJ1-1 TRBV12-3/TRBV12-4 . . CASSYEYREAFF TGTGCCAGCAGTTACGAGTACAGAGAAGCTTTCTTT
TRBJ2-1 TRBV2 . TRBD2 CASRPPSGPYNEQFF TGTGCCAGCAGGCCCCCTAGCGGCCCCTACAATGAGCAGTTCTTC